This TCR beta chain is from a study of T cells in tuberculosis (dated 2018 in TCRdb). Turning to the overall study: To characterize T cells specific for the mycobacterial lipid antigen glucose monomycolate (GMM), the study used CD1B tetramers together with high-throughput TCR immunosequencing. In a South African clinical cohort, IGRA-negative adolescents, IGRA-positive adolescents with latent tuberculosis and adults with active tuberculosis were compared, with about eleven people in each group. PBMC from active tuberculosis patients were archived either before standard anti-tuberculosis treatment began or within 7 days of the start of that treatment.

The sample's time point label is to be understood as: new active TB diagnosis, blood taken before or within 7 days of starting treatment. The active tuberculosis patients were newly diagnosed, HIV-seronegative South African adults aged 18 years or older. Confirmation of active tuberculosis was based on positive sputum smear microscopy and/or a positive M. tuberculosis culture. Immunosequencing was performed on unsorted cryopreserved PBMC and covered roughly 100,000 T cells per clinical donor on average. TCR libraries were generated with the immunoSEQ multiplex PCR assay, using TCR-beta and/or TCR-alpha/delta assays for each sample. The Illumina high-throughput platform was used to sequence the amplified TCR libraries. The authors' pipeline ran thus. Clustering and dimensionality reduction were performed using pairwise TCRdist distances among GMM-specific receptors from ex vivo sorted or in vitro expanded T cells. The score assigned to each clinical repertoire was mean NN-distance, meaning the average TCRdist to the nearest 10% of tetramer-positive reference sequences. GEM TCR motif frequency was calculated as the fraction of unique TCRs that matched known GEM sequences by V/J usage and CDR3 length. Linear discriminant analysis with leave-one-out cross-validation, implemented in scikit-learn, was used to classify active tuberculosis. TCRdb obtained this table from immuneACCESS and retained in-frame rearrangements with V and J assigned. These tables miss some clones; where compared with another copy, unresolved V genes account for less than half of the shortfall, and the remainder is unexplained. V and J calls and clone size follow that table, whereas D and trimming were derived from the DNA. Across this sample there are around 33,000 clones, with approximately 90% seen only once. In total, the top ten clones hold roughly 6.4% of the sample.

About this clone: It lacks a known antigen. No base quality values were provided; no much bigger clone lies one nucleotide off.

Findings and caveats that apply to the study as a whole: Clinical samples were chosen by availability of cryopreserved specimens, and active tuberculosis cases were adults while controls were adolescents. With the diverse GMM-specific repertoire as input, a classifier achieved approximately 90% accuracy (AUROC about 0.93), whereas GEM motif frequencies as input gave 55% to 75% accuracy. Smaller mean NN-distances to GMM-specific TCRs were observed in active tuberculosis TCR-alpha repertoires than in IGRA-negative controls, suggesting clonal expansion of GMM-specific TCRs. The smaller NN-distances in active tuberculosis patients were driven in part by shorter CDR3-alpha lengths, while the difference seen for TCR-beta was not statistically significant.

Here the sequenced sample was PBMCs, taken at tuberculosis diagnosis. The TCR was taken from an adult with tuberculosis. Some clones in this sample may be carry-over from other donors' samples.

This receptor carries the CDR3 CASSQNNRGGNYGYTF. The DNA reads as follows: TGTGCCAGCAGCCAGAATAACAGGGGCGGAAACTATGGCTACACCTTC. The chain is encoded by TRBV4-2 joined to TRBJ1-2; 7 central bases correspond to TRBD1. The CDR3 starts with the cysteine, ends with the phenylalanine, and has 16 residues. Solely the CDR3 DNA is kept, with 48 bases framed from the first base. Compared with germline, V lacks 3 bases and J lacks 2 bases; bases without a gene match: 9. CDR1 LGHNA and CDR2 YNFKEQ were looked up in the germline V gene.